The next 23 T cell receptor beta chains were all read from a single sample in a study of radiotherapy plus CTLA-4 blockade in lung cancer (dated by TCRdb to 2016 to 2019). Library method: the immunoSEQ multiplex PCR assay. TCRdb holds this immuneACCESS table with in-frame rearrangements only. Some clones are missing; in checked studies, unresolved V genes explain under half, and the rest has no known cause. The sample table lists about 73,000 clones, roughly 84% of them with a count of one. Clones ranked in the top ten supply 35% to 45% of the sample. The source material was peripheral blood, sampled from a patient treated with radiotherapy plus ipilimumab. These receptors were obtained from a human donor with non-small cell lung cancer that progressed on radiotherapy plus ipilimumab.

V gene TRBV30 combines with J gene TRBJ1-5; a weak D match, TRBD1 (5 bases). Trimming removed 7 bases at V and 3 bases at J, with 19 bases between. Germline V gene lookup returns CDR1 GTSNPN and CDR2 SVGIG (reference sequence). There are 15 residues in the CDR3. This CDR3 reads CAYSTDNIINQPQHF. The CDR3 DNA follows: TGTGCCTACTCGACAGATAATATCATCAATCAGCCCCAGCATTTT. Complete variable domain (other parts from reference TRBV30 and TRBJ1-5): SQTIHQWPATLVQPVGSPLSLECTVEGTSNPNLYWYRQAAGRGLQLLFYSVGIGQISSEVPQNLSASRPQDRQFILSSKKLLLSDSGFYLCAYSTDNIINQPQHFGDGTRLSIL.

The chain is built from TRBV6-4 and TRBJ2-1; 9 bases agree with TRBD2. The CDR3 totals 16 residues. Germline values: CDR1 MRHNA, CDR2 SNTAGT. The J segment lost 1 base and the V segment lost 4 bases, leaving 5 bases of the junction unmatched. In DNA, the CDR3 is TGTGCCAGCAGTGGAGGAGCGGGAGGTTCCTACAATGAGCAGTTCTTC. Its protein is CASSGGAGGSYNEQFF.

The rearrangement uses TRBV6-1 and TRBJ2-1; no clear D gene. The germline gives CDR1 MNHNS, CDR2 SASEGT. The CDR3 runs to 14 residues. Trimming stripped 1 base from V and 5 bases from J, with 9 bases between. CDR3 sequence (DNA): TGTGCCAGCAGTGAAGACTATACCGACAATGAGCAGTTCTTC. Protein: CASSEDYTDNEQFF.

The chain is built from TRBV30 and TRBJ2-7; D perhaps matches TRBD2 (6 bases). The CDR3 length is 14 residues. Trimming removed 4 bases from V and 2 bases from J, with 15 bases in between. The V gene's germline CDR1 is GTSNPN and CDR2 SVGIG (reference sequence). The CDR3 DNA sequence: TGTGCCTGGACCACCGGGGGAGCGGCCTACGAGCAGTACTTC. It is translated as CAWTTGGAAYEQYF.

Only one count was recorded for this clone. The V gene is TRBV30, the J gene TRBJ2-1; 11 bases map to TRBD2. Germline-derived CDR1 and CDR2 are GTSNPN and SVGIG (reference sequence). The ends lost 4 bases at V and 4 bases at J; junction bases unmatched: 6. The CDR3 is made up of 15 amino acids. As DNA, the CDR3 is TGTGCCTGGACCAATAGACTAGCGGGATACAATGAGCAGTTCTTC. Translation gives CAWTNRLAGYNEQFF.

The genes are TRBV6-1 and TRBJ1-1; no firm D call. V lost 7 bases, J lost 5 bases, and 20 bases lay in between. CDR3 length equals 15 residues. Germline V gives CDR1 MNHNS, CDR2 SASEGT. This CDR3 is CASTLKRAGNTEAFF. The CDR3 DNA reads TGTGCCAGCACCCTAAAGCGCGCGGGAAATACTGAAGCTTTCTTT.

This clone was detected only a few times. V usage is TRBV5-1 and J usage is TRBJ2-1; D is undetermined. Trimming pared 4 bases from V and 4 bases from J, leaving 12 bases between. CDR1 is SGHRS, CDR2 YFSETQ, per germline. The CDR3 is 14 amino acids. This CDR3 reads CASSLGSAYNEQFF. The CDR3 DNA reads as TGCGCCAGCAGCCTCGGGTCTGCGTACAATGAGCAGTTCTTC.

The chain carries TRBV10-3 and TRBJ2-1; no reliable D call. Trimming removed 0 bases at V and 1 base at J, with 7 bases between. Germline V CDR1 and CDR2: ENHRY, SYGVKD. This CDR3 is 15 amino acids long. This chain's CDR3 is CAISESEPSYNEQFF. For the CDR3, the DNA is TGTGCCATCAGTGAGTCGGAGCCGTCCTACAATGAGCAGTTCTTC.

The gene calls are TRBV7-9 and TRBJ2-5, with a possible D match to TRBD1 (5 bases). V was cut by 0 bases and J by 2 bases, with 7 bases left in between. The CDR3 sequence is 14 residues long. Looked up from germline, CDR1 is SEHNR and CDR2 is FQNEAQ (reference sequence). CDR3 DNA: TGTGCCAGCAGCTTAGCCCAGGGACAAGAGACCCAGTACTTC. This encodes CASSLAQGQETQYF.

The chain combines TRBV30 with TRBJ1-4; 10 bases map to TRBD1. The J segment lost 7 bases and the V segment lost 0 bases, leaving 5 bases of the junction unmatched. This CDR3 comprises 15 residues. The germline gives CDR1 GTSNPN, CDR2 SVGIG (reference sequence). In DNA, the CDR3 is TGTGCCTGGAGTGTACCTAGACAGGGGGCTGAAAAACTGTTTTTT. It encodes CAWSVPRQGAEKLFF.

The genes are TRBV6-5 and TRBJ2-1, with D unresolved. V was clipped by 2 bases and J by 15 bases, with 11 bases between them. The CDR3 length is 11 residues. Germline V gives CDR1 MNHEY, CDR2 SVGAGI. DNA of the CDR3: TGTGCCAGCAGTTACCGTGGATCGCGGTTCTTC. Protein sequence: CASSYRGSRFF.

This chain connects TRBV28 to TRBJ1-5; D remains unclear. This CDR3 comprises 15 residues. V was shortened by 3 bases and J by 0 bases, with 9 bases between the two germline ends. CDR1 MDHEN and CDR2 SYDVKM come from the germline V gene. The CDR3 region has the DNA TGTGCCAGCAGTTTCGGCAGTAATAGCAATCAGCCCCAGCATTTT. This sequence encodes CASSFGSNSNQPQHF.

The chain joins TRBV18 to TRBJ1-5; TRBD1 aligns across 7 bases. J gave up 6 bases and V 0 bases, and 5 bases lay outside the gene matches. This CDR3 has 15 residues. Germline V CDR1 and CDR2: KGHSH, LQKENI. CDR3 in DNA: TGTGCCAGCTCACCACCGGGACAGTGGGTTCAGCCCCAGCATTTT. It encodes CASSPPGQWVQPQHF.

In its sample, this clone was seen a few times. This CDR3 is CASSAPSGSSYNEQFF. Here the CDR3 DNA reads TGTGCCAGCAGTGCCCCTAGCGGGAGCTCCTACAATGAGCAGTTCTTC. This chain uses TRBV27 with TRBJ2-1, with 10 bases that match TRBD2. Looked up from germline, CDR1 is MNHEY and CDR2 is SMNVEV (reference sequence). The CDR3 covers 16 residues. V lost 5 bases and J lost 0; bases outside the gene matches: 4.

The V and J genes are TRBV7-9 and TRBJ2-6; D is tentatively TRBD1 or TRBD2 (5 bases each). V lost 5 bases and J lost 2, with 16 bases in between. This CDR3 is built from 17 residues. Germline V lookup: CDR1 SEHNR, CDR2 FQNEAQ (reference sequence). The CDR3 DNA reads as TGTGCCAGCAGCCCCGGAGCGAGGGGCACTGGGGCCAACGTCCTGACTTTC. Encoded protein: CASSPGARGTGANVLTF.

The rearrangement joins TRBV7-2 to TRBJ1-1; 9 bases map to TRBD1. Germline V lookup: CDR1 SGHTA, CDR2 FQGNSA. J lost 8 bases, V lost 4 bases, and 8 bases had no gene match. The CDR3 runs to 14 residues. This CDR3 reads CASSWTGAGTEAFF. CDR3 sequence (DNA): TGTGCCAGCAGCTGGACAGGGGCCGGGACCGAAGCTTTCTTT. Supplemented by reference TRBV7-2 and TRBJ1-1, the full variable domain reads GAGVSQSPSNKVTEKGKDVELRCDPISGHTALYWYRQSLGQGLEFLIYFQGNSAPDKSGLPSDRFSAERTGGSVSTLTIQRTQQEDSAVYLCASSWTGAGTEAFFGQGTRLTVV.

CDR3 in amino acids: CASSPPGNTEAFF. CDR3 bases: TGTGCCAGCAGCCCGCCCGGGAACACTGAAGCTTTCTTT. This chain links TRBV25-1 with TRBJ1-1, with D uncertain. The V and J ends lost 6 bases and 1 base respectively, with 9 bases between them. This CDR3 is built from 13 residues. In germline, CDR1 is MGHDK, CDR2 SYGVNS.

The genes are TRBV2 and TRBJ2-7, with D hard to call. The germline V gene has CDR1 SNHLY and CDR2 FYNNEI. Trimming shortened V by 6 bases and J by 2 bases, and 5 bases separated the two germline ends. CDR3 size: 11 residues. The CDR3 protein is CASSVAYEQYF. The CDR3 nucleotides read TGTGCCAGCAGCGTCGCCTACGAGCAGTACTTC.

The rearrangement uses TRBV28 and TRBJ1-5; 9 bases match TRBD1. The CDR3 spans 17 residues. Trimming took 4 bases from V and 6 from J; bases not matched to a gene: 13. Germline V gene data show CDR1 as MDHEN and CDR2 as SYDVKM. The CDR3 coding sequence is TGTGCCAGCAGTTCCCATTTAGCGGGACAGGGTCGTCAGCCCCAGCATTTT. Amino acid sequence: CASSSHLAGQGRQPQHF.

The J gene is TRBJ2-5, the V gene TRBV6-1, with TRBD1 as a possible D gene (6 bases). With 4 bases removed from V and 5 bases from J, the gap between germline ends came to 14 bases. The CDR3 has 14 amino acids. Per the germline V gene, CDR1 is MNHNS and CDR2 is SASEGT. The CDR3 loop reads CASSATVGAETQYF. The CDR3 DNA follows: TGTGCCAGCAGTGCTACGGTGGGGGCGGAGACCCAGTACTTC.

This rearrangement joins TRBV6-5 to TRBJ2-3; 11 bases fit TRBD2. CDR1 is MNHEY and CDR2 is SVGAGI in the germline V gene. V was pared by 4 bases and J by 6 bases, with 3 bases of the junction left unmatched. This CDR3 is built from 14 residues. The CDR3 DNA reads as TGTGCCAGCAGTTTACTAGCGGGAGCGGATACGCAGTATTTT. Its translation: CASSLLAGADTQYF.

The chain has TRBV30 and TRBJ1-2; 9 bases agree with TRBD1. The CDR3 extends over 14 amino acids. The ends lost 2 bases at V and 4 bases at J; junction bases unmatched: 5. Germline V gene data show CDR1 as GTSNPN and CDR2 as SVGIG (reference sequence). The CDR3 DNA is TGTGCCTGGAGTTCCGGGACAGGGATCTATGGCTACACCTTC. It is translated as CAWSSGTGIYGYTF.

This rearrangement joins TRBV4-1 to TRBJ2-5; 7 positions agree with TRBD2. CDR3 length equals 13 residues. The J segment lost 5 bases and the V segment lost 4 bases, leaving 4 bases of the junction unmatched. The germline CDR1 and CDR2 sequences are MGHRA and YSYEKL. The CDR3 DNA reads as TGCGCCAGCAGCCGGGGAGGGGTCGAGACCCAGTACTTC. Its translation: CASSRGGVETQYF.